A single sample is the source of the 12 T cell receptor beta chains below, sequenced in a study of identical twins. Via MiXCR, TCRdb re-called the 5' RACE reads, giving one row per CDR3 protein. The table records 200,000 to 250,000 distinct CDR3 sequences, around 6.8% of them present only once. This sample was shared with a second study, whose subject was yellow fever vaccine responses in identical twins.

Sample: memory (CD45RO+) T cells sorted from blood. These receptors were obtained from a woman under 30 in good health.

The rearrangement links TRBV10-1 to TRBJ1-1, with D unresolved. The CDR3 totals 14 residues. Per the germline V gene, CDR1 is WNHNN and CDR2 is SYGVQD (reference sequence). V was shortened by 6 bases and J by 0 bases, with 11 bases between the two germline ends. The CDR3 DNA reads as TGCGCCAGCAGCGAGAACCCAGTGAACACTGAAGCTTTCTTT. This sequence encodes CASSENPVNTEAFF.

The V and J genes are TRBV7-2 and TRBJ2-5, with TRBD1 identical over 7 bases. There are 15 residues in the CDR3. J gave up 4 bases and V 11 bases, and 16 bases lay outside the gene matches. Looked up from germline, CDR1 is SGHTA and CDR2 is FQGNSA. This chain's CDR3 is CASAQGDRARETQYF. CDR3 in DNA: TGTGCCTCGGCCCAGGGAGACAGGGCGCGAGAGACCCAGTACTTC.

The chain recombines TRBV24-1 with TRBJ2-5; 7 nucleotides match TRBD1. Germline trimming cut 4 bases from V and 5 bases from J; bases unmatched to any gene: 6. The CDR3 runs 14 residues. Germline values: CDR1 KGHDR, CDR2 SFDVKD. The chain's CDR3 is CATSDSRGRETQYF. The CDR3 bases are TGTGCCACCAGTGACTCGAGGGGGCGGGAGACCCAGTACTTC.

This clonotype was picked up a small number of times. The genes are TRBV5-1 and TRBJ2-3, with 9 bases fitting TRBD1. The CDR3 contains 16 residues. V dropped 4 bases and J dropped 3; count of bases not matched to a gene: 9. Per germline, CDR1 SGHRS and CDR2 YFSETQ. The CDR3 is CASSHQTGGGTDTQYF. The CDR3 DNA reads TGCGCCAGCAGCCACCAGACAGGGGGGGGGACAGATACGCAGTATTTT.

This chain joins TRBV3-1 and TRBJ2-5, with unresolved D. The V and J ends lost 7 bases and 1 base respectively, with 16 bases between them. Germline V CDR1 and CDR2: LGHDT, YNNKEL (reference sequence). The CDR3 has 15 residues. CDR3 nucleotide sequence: TGTGCCAGCAACAAGGACGGCAGGTGCCAAGAGACCCAGTACTTC. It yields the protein CASNKDGRCQETQYF.

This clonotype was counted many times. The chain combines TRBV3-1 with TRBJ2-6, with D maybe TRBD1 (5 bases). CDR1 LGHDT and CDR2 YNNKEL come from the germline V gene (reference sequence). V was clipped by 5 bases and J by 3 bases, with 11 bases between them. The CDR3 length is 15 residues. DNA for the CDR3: TGTGCCAGCAGCATCACAGGCCGTGGGGCCAACGTCCTGACTTTC. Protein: CASSITGRGANVLTF.

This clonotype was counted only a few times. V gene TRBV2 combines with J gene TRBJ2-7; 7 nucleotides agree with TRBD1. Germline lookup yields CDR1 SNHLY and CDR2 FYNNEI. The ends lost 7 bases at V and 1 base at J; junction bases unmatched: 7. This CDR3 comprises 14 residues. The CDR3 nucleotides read TGTGCCAGCATCAACCTCAGGGGGTCCTACGAGCAGTACTTC. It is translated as CASINLRGSYEQYF.

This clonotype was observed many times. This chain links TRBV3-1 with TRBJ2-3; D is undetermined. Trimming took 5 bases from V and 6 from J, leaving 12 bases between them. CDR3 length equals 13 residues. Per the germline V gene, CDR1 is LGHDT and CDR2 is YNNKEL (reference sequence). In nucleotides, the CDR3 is TGTGCCAGCAGCTTTCGCCAGGACGATACGCAGTATTTT. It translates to CASSFRQDDTQYF.

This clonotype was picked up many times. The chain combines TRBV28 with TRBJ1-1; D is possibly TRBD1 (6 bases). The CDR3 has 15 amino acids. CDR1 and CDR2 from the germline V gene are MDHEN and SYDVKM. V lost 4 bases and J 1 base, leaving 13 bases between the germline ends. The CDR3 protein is CASSSPSTGNTEAFF. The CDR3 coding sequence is TGTGCCAGCAGTTCCCCTTCGACAGGGAACACTGAAGCTTTCTTT.

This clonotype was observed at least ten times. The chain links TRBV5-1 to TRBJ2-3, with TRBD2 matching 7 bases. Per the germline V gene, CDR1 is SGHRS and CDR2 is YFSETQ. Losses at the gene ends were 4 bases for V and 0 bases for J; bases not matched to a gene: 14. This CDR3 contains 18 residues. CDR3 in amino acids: CASSRSLATPRSTDTQYF. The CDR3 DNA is TGCGCCAGCAGCAGGTCACTAGCGACCCCCCGAAGCACAGATACGCAGTATTTT. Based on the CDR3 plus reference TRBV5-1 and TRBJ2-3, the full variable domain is KAGVTQTPRYLIKTRGQQVTLSCSPISGHRSVSWYQQTPGQGLQFLFEYFSETQRNKGNFPGRFSGRQFSNSRSEMNVSTLELGDSALYLCASSRSLATPRSTDTQYFGPGTRLTVL.

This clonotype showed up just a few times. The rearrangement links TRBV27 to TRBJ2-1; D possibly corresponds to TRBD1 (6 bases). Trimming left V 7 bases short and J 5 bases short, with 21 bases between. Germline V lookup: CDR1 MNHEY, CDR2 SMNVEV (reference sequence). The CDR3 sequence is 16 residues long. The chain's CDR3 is CASNPRRTRGNNEQFF. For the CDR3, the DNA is TGTGCCAGCAACCCAAGGAGGACCAGGGGAAACAATGAGCAGTTCTTC.

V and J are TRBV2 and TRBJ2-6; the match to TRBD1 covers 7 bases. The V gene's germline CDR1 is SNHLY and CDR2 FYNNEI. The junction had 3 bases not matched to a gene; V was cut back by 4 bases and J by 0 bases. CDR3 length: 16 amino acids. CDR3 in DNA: TGTGCCAGCAGTGCGGGACAGAGCTCTGGGGCCAACGTCCTGACTTTC. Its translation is CASSAGQSSGANVLTF.